The 4 T cell receptor beta chains given below trace back to one sample, sequenced in a study of T cells and Merkel cell carcinoma outcomes. TCRdb's table, derived via immunoSEQ multiplex PCR, lists solely in-frame clones and lacks some. The sample gives 15,000 or so clones, about 90% of which show up once; 7.9% is in the top ten. The sequencing sample was made of tumor tissue from Merkel cell carcinoma. These receptors all come from a human donor with Merkel cell carcinoma.

The chain couples TRBV29-1 to TRBJ2-1; D might be TRBD1 or TRBD2, each matching 5 bases. Germline loops: CDR1 SQVTM, CDR2 ANQGSEA. The CDR3 length is 14 residues. V was cut by 4 bases and J by 6 bases, with 16 bases left in between. The CDR3 spells CSVVWGNRPNEQFF. CDR3 in DNA: TGCAGCGTTGTATGGGGGAATCGGCCCAATGAGCAGTTCTTC.

This CDR3 is CASSLAGTGPTNYGYTF. DNA for the CDR3: TGTGCCAGCAGCTTAGCGGGGACCGGACCCACCAACTATGGCTACACCTTC. The rearrangement joins TRBV7-9 to TRBJ1-2; a possible D gene is TRBD1 (5 bases). This CDR3 has 17 residues. V was trimmed by 0 bases and J by 2 bases, leaving 16 bases between them. CDR1 is SEHNR and CDR2 is FQNEAQ in the germline V gene (reference sequence).

This rearrangement joins TRBV7-3 to TRBJ2-1, with D possibly matching TRBD1 (5 bases). The germline gives CDR1 SGHTA, CDR2 FQGTGA. The germline V and J ends were trimmed by 4 bases and 10 bases, with 11 bases remaining between them. The CDR3 sequence is 12 residues long. CDR3 in amino acids: CASSSTGAEQFF. DNA for the CDR3: TGTGCCAGCAGCTCCACAGGAGCAGAGCAGTTCTTC. Full variable domain (remainder filled in from reference TRBV7-3 and TRBJ2-1): GAGVSQTPSNKVTEKGKYVELRCDPISGHTALYWYRQSLGQGPEFLIYFQGTGAADDSGLPNDRFFAVRPEGSVSTLKIQRTERGDSAVYLCASSSTGAEQFFGPGTRLTVL.

This clone occurred once. The CDR3 loop reads CASPSGDRGFNYEQYF. The CDR3 coding sequence is TGTGCCAGCCCGTCGGGGGACAGGGGGTTCAACTACGAGCAGTACTTC. The chain combines TRBV19 with TRBJ2-7; 11 bases are a match to TRBD1. The germline gives CDR1 LNHDA, CDR2 SQIVND (reference sequence). This CDR3 has 16 residues. After removal of 9 bases from V and 3 bases from J, the junction contained 13 bases not matched to a gene.